This note documents a single TCR beta chain sequence. The data belong to a study of chronic HIV infection and antiretroviral therapy. Using its own MiXCR run on the 5' RACE reads, TCRdb lists one record per CDR3 protein. Of 45,000 to 55,000 distinct CDR3 sequences in the sample, approximately 20% were seen once. The germline V gene has CDR1 LNHNV and CDR2 YYDKDF (reference sequence). This CDR3 contains 13 residues. V lost 2 bases and J lost 5, with 10 bases in between. The sequence was collected from an adult who had HIV and had not received antiretroviral therapy, or was an uninfected healthy control (not recorded which). J is TRBJ2-7 and V is TRBV15; D is unclear. Sequenced: peripheral blood. The CDR3 DNA reads as TGTGCCACCAGCAGACAACTTCGTGACGAGCAGTACTTC. As protein: CATSRQLRDEQYF.